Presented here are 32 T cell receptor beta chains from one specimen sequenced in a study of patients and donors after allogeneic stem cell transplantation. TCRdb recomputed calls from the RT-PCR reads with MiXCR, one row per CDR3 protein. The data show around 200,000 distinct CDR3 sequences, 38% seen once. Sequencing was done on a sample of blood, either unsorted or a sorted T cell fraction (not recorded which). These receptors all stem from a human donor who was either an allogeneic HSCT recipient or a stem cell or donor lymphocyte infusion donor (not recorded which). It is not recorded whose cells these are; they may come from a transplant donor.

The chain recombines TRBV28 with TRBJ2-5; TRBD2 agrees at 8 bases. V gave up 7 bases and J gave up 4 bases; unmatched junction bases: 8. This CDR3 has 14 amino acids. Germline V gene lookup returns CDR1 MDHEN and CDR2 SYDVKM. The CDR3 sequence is CASTIQRGRETQYF. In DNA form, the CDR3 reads TGTGCCAGCACCATCCAGCGGGGGAGAGAGACCCAGTACTTC.

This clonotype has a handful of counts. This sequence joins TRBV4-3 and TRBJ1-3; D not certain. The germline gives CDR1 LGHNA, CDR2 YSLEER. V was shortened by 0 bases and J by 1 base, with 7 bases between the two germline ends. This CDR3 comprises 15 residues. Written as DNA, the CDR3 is TGCGCCAGCAGCCAAGATCTCGGTTCTGGAAACACCATATATTTT. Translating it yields CASSQDLGSGNTIYF.

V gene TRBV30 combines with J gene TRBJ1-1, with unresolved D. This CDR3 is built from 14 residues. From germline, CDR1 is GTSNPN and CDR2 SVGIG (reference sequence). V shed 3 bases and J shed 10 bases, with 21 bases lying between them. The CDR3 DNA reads TGTGCCTGGAGGGCGACTGGATCAAGACGAGGAGCTTTCTTT. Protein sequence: CAWRATGSRRGAFF.

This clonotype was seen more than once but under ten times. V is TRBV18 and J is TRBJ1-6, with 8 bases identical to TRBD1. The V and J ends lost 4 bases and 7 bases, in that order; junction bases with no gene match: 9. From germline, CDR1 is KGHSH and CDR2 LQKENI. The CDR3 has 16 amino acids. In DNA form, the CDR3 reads TGTGCCAGCTCACTTAAGACAGGGGCAGGAAATTCACCCCTCCACTTT. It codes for CASSLKTGAGNSPLHF.

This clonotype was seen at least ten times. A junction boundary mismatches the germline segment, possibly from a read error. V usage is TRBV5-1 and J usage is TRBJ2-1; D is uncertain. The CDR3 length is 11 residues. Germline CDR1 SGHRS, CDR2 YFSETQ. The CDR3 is CASSQYNEQFF. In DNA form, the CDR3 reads TGTGCCAGCAGTCAATACAATGAGCAGTTCTTC.

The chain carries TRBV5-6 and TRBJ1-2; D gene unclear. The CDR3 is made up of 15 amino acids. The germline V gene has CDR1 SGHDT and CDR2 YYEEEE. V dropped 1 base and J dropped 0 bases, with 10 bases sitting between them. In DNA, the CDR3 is TGTGCCAGCAGCTTGCCCGGGTCAGCTAACTATGGCTACACCTTC. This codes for CASSLPGSANYGYTF.

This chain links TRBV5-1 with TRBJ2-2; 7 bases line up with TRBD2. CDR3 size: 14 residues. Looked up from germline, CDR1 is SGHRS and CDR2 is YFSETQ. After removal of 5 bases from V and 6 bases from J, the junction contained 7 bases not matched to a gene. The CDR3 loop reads CASSLSGLAGELFF. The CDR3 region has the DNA TGCGCCAGCAGTTTGTCCGGACTAGCCGGGGAGCTGTTTTTT.

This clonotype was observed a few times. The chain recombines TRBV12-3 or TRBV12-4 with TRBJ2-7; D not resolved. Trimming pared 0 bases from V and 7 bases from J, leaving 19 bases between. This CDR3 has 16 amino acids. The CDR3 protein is CASSLAFPTQVGEQYF. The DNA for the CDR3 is TGTGCCAGCAGTTTAGCGTTTCCTACCCAAGTGGGAGAGCAGTACTTC.

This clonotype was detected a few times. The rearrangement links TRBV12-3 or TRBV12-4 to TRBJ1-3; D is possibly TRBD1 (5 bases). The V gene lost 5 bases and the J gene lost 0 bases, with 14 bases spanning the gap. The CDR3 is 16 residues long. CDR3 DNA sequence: TGTGCCAGCAGTCCGGGACTGCCGAGCTCTGGAAACACCATATATTTT. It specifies CASSPGLPSSGNTIYF.

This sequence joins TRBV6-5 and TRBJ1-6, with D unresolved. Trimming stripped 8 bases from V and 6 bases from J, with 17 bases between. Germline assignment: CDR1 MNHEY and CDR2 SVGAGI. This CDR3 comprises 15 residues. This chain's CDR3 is CASQSSHASNSPLHF. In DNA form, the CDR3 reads TGTGCCAGCCAATCTTCGCATGCGTCTAATTCACCCCTCCACTTT.

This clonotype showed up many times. CDR3 nucleotides: TGTGCCAGCAGCTCGGACATTAACTATGGCTACACCTTC. This gives the protein CASSSDINYGYTF. This rearrangement joins TRBV5-6 to TRBJ1-2; a weak D match, TRBD1 (5 bases). The germline CDR1 and CDR2 sequences are SGHDT and YYEEEE. The V and J ends lost 3 bases and 1 base respectively, with 7 bases between them. This CDR3 has 13 residues.

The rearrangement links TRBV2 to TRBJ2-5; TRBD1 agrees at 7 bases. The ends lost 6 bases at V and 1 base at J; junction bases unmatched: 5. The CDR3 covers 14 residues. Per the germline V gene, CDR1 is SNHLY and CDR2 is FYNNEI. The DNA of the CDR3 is TGTGCCAGCAGAGAGAACAGGGGCCAAGAGACCCAGTACTTC. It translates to CASRENRGQETQYF. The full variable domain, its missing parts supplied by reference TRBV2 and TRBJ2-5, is EPEVTQTPSHQVTQMGQEVILRCVPISNHLYFYWYRQILGQKVEFLVSFYNNEISEKSEIFDDQFSVERPDGSNFTLKIRSTKLEDSAMYFCASRENRGQETQYFGPGTRLLVL.

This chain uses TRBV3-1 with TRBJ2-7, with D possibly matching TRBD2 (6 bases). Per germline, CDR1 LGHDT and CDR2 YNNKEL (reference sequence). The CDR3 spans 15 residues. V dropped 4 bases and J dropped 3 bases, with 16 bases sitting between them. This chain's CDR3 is CASSRGVSSGYEQYF. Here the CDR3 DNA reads TGTGCCAGCAGCCGGGGGGTATCTTCGGGCTACGAGCAGTACTTC.

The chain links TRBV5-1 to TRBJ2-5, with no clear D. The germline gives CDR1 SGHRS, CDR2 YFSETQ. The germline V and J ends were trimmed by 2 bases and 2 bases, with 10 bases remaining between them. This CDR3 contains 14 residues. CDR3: CASSFSRLQETQYF. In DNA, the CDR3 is TGCGCCAGCAGCTTTAGCCGTCTTCAAGAGACCCAGTACTTC.

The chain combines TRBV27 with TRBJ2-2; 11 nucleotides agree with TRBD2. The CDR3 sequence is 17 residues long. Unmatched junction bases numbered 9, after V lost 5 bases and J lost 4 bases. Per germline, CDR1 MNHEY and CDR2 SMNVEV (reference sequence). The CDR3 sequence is CASSGWTSGLGTGELFF. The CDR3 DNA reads TGTGCCAGCAGTGGATGGACTAGCGGGTTGGGCACCGGGGAGCTGTTTTTT.

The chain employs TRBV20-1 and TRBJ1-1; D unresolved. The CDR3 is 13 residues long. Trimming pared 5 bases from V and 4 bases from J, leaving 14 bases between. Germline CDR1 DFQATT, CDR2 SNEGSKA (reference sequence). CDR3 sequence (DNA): TGCAGTGCTCGACGAAACACGGGCACTGAAGCTTTCTTT. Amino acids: CSARRNTGTEAFF.

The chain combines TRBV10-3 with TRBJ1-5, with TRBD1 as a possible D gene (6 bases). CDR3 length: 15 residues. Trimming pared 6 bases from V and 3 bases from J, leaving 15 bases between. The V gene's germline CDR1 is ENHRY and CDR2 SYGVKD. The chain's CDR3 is CAIRADSGHNQPQHF. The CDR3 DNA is TGTGCCATCAGGGCGGACAGCGGACACAATCAGCCCCAGCATTTT.

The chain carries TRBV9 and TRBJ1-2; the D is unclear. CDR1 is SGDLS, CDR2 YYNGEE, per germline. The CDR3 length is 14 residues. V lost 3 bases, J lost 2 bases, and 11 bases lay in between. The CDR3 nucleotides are TGTGCCAGCAGCGCCTCAAAACCCAACTATGGCTACACCTTC. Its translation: CASSASKPNYGYTF.

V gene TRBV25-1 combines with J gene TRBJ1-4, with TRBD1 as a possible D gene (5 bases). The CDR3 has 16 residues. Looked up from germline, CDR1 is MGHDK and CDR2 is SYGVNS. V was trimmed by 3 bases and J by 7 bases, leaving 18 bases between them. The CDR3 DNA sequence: TGTGCCAGCAGTGATTATCGTCGGGGGAGAGGTGAAAAACTGTTTTTT. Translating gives CASSDYRRGRGEKLFF.

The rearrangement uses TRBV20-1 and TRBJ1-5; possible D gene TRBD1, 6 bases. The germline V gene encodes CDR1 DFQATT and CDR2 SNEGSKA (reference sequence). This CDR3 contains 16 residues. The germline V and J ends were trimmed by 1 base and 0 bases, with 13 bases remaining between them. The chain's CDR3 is CSARVLGGNSNQPQHF. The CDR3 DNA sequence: TGCAGTGCTAGAGTACTAGGGGGAAATAGCAATCAGCCCCAGCATTTT.

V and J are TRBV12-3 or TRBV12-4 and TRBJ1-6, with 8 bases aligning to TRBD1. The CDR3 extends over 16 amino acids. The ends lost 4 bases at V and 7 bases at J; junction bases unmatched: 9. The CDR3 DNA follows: TGTGCCAGCAGTTGGGGCAGGGGGCCAGCGAATTCACCCCTCCACTTT. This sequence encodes CASSWGRGPANSPLHF.

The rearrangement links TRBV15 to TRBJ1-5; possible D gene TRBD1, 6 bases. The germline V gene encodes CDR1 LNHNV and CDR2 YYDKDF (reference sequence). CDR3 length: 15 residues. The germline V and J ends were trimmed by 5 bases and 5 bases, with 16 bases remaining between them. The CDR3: CATSAPWGGHQPQHF. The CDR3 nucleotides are TGTGCCACCAGCGCACCCTGGGGGGGGCATCAGCCCCAGCATTTT.

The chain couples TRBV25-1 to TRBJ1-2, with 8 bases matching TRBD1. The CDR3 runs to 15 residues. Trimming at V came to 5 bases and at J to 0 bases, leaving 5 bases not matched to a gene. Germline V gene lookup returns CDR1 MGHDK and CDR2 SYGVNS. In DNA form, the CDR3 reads TGTGCCAGCAGTATTACAGGGGGAACTAACTATGGCTACACCTTC. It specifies CASSITGGTNYGYTF.

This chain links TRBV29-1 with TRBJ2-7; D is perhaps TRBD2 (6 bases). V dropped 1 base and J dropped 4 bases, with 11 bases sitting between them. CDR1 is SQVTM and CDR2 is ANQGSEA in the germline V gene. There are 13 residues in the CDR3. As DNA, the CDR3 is TGCAGCGTTGAAGTGGAGGGGACTTACGAGCAGTACTTC. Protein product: CSVEVEGTYEQYF.

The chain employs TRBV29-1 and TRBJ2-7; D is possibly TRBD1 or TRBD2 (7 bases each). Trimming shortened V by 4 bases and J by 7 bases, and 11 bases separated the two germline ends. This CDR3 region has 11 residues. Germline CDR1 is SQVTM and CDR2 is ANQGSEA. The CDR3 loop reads CSVVRGGEQYF. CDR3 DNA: TGCAGCGTTGTCAGGGGGGGAGAGCAGTACTTC.

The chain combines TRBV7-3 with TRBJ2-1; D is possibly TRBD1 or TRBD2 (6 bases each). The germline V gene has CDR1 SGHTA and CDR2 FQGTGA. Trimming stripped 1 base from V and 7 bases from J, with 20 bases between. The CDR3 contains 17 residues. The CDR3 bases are TGTGCCAGCAGCTTAATTGGGGGGCCCCGGTTGGGGAATGAGCAGTTCTTC. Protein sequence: CASSLIGGPRLGNEQFF.

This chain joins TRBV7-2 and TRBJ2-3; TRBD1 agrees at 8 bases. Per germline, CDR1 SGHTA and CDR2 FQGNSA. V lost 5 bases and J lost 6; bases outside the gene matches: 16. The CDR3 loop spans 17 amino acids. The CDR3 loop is CASSPPRSDREWDTQYF. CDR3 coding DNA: TGTGCCAGCAGCCCCCCGAGGTCGGACAGGGAATGGGATACGCAGTATTTT.

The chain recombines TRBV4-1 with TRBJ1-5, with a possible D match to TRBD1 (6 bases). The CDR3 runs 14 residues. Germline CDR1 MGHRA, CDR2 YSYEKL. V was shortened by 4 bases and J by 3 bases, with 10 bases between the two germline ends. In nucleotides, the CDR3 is TGCGCCAGCAGCCCCTACAGGGCCAATCAGCCCCAGCATTTT. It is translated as CASSPYRANQPQHF.

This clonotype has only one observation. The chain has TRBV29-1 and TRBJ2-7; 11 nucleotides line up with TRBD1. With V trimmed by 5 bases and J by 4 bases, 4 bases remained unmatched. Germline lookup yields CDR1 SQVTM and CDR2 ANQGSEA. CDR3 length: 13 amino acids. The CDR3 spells CSVHGQGAYEQYF. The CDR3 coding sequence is TGCAGCGTTCACGGACAGGGGGCATACGAGCAGTACTTC.

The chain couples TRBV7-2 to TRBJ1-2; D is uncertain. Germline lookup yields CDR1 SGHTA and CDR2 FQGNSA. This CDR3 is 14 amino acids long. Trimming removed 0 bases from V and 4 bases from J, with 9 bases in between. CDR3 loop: CASSLARNSYGYTF. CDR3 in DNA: TGTGCCAGCAGCTTAGCTAGAAACAGCTATGGCTACACCTTC.

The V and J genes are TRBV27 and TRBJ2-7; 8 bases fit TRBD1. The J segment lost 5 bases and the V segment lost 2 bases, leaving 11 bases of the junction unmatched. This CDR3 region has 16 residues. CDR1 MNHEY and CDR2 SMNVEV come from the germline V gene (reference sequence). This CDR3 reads CASSLQFWQGANEQYF. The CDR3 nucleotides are TGTGCCAGCAGTTTACAGTTTTGGCAGGGGGCAAACGAGCAGTACTTC.

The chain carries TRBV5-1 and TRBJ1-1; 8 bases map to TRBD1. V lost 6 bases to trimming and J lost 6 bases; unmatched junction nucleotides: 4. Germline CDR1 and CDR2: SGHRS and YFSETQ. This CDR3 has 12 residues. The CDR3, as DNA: TGCGCCAGCAAAGAACAGGGGGCTGAAGCTTTCTTT. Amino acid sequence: CASKEQGAEAFF.